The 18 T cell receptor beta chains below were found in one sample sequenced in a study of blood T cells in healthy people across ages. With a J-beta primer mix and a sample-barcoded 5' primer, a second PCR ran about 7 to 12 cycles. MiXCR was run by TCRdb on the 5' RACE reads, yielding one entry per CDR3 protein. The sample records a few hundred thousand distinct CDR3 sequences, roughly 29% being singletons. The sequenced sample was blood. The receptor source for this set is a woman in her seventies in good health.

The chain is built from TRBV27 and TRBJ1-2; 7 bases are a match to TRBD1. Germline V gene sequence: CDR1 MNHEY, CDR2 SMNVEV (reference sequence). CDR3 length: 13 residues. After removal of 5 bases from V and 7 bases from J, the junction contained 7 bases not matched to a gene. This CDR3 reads CASSPYRGGGYTF. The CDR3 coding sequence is TGTGCCAGCAGTCCCTACAGGGGCGGTGGCTACACCTTC.

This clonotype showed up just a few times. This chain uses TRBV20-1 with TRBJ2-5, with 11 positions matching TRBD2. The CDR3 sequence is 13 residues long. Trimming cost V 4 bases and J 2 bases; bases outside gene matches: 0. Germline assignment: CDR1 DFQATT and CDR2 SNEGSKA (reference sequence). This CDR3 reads CSATSGGQETQYF. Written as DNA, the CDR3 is TGCAGTGCTACTAGCGGGGGGCAAGAGACCCAGTACTTC.

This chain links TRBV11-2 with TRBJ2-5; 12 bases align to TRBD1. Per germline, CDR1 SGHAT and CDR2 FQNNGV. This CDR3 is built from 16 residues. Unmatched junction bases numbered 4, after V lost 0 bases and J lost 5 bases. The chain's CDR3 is CASSLEGTGGSETQYF. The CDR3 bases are TGTGCCAGCAGCTTAGAGGGGACAGGGGGCTCCGAGACCCAGTACTTC.

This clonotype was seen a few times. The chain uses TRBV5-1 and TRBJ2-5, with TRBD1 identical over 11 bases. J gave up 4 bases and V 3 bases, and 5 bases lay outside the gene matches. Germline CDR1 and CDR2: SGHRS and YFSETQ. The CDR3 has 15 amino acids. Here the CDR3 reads CASSSGQGASETQYF. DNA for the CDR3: TGCGCCAGCAGCTCCGGACAGGGGGCATCAGAGACCCAGTACTTC.

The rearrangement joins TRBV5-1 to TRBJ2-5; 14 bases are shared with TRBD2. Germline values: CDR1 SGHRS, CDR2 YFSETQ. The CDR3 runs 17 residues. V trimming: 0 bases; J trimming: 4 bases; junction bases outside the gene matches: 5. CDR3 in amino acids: CASSLGLAGGPRETQYF. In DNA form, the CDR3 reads TGCGCCAGCAGCTTGGGACTAGCGGGGGGGCCACGAGAGACCCAGTACTTC.

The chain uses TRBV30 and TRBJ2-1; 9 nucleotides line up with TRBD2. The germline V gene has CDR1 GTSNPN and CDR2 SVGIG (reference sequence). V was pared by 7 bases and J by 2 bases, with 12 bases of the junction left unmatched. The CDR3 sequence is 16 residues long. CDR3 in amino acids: CASTGLAGPPYNEQFF. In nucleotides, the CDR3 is TGTGCCTCAACGGGGCTAGCGGGGCCACCCTACAATGAGCAGTTCTTC.

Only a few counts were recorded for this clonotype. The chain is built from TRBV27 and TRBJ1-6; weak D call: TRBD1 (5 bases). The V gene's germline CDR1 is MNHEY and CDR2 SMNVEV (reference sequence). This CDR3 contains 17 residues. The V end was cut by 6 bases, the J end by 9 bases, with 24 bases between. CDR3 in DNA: TGTGCCAGCAGCCCAAGGGGCCGGTTAGGAGGGAGTTCACCCCTCCACTTT. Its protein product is CASSPRGRLGGSSPLHF.

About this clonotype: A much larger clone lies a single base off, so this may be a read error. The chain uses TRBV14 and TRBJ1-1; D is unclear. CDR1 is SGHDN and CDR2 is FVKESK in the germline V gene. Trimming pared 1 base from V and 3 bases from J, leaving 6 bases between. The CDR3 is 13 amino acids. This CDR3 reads CASSQVGHTEAFF. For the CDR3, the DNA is TGTGCCAGCAGCCAAGTTGGGCACACTGAAGCTTTCTTT.

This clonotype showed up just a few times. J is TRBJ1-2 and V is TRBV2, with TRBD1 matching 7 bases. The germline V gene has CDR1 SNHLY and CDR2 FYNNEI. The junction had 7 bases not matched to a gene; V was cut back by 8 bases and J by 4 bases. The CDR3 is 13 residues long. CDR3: CASSGQRRYGYTF. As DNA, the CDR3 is TGTGCCAGCTCGGGACAGAGGCGCTATGGCTACACCTTC.

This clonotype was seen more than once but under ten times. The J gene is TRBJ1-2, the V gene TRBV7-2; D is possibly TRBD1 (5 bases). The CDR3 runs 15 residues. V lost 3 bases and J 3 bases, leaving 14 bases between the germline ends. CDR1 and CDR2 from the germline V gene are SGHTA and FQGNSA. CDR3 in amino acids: CASSLGPNPHYGYTF. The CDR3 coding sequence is TGTGCCAGCAGCTTGGGGCCCAATCCCCACTATGGCTACACCTTC.

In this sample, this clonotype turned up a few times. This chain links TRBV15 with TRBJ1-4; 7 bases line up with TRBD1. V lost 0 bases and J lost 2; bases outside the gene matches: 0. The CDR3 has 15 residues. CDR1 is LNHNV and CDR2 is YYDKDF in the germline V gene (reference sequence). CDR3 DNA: TGTGCCACCAGCAGAGAACAGGGGACTAATGAAAAACTGTTTTTT. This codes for CATSREQGTNEKLFF.

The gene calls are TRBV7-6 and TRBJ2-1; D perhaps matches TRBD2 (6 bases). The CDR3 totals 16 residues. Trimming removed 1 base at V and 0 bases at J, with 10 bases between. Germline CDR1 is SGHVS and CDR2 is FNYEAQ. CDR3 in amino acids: CASSLEAGSSYNEQFF. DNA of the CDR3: TGTGCCAGCAGCTTAGAGGCGGGGAGCTCCTACAATGAGCAGTTCTTC. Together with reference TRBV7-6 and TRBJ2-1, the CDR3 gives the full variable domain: GAGVSQSPRYKVTKRGQDVALRCDPISGHVSLYWYRQALGQGPEFLTYFNYEAQQDKSGLPNDRFSAERPEGSISTLTIQRTEQRDSAMYRCASSLEAGSSYNEQFFGPGTRLTVL.

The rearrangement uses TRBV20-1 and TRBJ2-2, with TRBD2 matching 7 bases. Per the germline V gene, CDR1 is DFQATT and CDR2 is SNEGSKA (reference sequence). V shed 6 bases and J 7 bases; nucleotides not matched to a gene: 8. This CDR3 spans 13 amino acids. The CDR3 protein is CSAAGEVHGELFF. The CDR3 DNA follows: TGCAGTGCCGCGGGGGAGGTACACGGGGAGCTGTTTTTT.

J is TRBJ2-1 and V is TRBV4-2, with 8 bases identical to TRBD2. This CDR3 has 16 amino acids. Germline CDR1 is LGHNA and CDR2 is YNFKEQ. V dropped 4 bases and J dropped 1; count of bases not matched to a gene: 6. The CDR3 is CASSRSGGRSYNEQFF. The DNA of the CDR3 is TGTGCCAGCAGCCGCTCGGGGGGGCGTTCCTACAATGAGCAGTTCTTC.

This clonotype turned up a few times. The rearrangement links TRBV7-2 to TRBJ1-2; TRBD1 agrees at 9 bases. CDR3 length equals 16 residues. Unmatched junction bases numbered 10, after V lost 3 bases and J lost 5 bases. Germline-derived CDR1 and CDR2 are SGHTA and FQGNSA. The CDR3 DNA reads TGTGCCAGCAGCTTCGCAAAACAGGGGGCTCGTTATGGCTACACCTTC. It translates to CASSFAKQGARYGYTF.

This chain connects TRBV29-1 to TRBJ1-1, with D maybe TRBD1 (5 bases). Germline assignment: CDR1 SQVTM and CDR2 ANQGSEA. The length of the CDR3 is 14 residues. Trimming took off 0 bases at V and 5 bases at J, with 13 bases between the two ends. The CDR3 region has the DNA TGCAGCGTTGAAGAGCATAAGGGGATGACTGAAGCTTTCTTT. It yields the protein CSVEEHKGMTEAFF.

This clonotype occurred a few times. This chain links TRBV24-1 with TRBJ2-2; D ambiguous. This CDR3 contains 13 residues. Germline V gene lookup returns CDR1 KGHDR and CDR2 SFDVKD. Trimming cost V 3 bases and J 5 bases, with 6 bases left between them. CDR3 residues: CATSDKGTGELFF. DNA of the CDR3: TGTGCCACCAGTGATAAAGGGACCGGGGAGCTGTTTTTT.

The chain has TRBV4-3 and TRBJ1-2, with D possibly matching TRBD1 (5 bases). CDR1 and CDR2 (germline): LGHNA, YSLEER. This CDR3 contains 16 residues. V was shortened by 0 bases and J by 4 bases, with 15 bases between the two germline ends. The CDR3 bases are TGCGCCAGCAGCCAAGAGGTGGCAGGGCTACCCTATGGCTACACCTTC. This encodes CASSQEVAGLPYGYTF.